This TCR beta chain was captured in a study of T cell repertoires in cytomegalovirus infection. Looking at the study overall: Newly reported HLA-C-restricted and thoroughly characterized HLA-B-restricted CMV epitopes were employed. Findings of the study overall: CMV-specific HLA-C-restricted TCR beta clonotypes dominated the ex vivo response. Identification of carriers of CMV plus the relevant HLA was performed using cumulative public TCR beta family frequency.

MiXCR was run by TCRdb on the reads, yielding one entry per CDR3 protein. The sample gives around 71,000 distinct CDR3 sequences, 20% of which show up once; roughly two thirds is in the top ten. A remark on this clonotype: The target antigen is unknown.

This specimen consisted of CD8+ T cells from cultured PBMCs, obtained from culture after CMV antigen stimulation. This TCR came from a human donor in good health (CMV status not recorded). Some clones in this sample may be carry-over from other donors' samples.

Written as DNA, the CDR3 is TGTGCCAGCCGGACTAGCGGGACCTACGAGCAGTACTTC. It specifies CASRTSGTYEQYF. The rearrangement joins TRBV2 to TRBJ2-7; 12 nucleotides align to TRBD2. The CDR3 length is 13 residues. CDR1 SNHLY and CDR2 FYNNEI come from the germline V gene. V was clipped by 8 bases and J by 2 bases; unmatched bases: 1. The full variable domain, its missing parts supplied by reference TRBV2 and TRBJ2-7, is EPEVTQTPSHQVTQMGQEVILRCVPISNHLYFYWYRQILGQKVEFLVSFYNNEISEKSEIFDDQFSVERPDGSNFTLKIRSTKLEDSAMYFCASRTSGTYEQYFGPGTRLTVT.